Shown below are 2 T cell receptor beta chains from a single sample sequenced in a study of cytomegalovirus exposure and HLA in healthy donors. The assay was immunoSEQ multiplex PCR, and TCRdb's table has in-frame clones only and misses some. In the table there are about 110,000 clones, around 89% of which are singletons. The source material was PBMCs. Receptor source: a woman aged 18-35 years in good health and CMV-seropositive.

This clone was recorded once. This chain connects TRBV6-1 to TRBJ2-7; 7 bases fit TRBD1. The CDR3 totals 14 residues. Germline V CDR1 and CDR2: MNHNS, SASEGT. The ends lost 10 bases at V and 2 bases at J; junction bases unmatched: 11. The CDR3 region is CATLQDRSPYEQYF. In DNA, the CDR3 is TGTGCCACCCTCCAGGACAGGTCACCCTACGAGCAGTACTTC.

This rearrangement joins TRBV27 to TRBJ1-2; no definite D call. The CDR3 spans 13 residues. V was trimmed by 6 bases and J by 5 bases, leaving 13 bases between them. Germline CDR1 reads MNHEY; CDR2 reads SMNVEV (reference sequence). CDR3 loop: CASSTAGSYGYTF. CDR3 DNA sequence: TGTGCCAGCAGCACCGCGGGGTCGTATGGCTACACCTTC.